This T cell receptor beta chain was obtained from a study of T-cell reconstitution after alpha-beta-depleted transplantation in children. This CDR3 region has 15 residues. In germline, CDR1 is MNHNS, CDR2 SASEGT. Study outcomes and limitations: Reportedly, alpha-beta T cells present about two months post-transplant originated from several hundred expanded clones of graft origin. It was surviving recipient T cells and thymic progenitors that gave some patients high TCRbeta diversity at day 60.

During its preparation, the TCRbeta library received unique molecular identifiers. Via MiXCR, TCRdb re-called the PCR reads, giving one row per CDR3 protein. The sample yields tens of thousands of distinct CDR3 sequences, about 9.3% seen once. A remark on this clonotype: Its antigen is unidentified. Given a much more abundant clone one base away, this may be a read error.

The chain carries TRBV6-1 and TRBJ2-1, with D possibly being TRBD1 (5 bases). This TCR derives from a male patient aged 2 to 10 who had a stem cell transplant for chronic granulomatous disease, so the T cells may come from the graft donor. Material: PBMCs, mostly from graft donor cells, obtained 60 days after TCRalphabeta/CD19-depleted stem cell transplant. CDR3 sequence (DNA): TGTGCCAGCACCAACAGGACGGTTGTCTACATTGAGCAGTTCTTC. It is translated as CASTNRTVVYIEQFF.